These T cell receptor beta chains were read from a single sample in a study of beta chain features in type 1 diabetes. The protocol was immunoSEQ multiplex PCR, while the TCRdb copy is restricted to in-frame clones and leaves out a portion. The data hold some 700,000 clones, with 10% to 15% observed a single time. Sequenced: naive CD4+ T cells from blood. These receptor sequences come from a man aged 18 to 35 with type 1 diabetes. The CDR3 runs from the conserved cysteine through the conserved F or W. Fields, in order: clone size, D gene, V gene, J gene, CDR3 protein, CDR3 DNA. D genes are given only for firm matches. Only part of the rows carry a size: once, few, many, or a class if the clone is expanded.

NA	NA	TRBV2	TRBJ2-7	CASSEARTAYEQYF	TGTGCCAGCAGTGAAGCGCGCACAGCCTACGAGCAGTACTTC
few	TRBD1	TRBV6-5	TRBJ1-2	CASSQTGERRYGYTF	TGTGCCAGCAGTCAGACAGGGGAGCGACGCTATGGCTACACCTTC
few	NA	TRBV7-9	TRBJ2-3	CASTQGGGDTQYF	TGTGCCAGCACCCAAGGGGGGGGAGATACGCAGTATTTT
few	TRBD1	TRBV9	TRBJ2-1	CASSAWDSSYNEQFF	TGTGCCAGCAGCGCTTGGGACAGCTCCTACAATGAGCAGTTCTTC
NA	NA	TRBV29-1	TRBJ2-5	CSVRGGQQETQYF	TGCAGCGTTAGGGGGGGACAGCAAGAGACCCAGTACTTC
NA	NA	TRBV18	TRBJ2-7	CASSPLGAQGGGQYF	TGTGCCAGCTCACCACTTGGCGCACAGGGTGGCGGGCAGTACTTC
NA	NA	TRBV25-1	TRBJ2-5	CASSLDRTERGTQYF	TGTGCCAGCAGTTTAGACCGGACAGAGCGGGGGACCCAGTACTTC
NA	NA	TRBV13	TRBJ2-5	CASSPGEVTQYF	TGTGCCAGCAGCCCGGGGGAGGTGACCCAGTACTTC
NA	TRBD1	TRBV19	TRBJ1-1	CASSTQTGRYTEAFF	TGTGCCAGTAGTACCCAGACAGGGAGGTACACTGAAGCTTTCTTT
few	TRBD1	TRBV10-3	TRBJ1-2	CAISGQGFGYTF	TGTGCCATCAGTGGACAGGGCTTCGGCTACACCTTC
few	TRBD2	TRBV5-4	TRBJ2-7	CASSSQRGGSYEQYF	TGTGCCAGCAGCTCCCAGCGGGGGGGCTCCTACGAGCAGTACTTC
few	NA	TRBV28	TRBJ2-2	CASSPRRGSELFF	TGTGCCAGCAGCCCTCGGAGGGGGTCGGAGCTGTTTTTT
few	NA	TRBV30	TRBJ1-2	CAWRIGEGGYTF	TGTGCCTGGAGGATTGGGGAGGGTGGCTACACCTTC
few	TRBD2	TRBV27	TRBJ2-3	CASSFRLAGGSQDTQYF	TGTGCCAGCAGTTTTCGGCTAGCGGGGGGATCCCAGGATACGCAGTATTTT
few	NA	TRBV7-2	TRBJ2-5	CASSSGPVRETQYF	TGTGCCAGCAGCTCGGGACCGGTACGAGAGACCCAGTACTTC
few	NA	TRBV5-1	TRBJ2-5	CASSVGTEQETQYF	TGCGCCAGCAGCGTTGGGACGGAGCAAGAGACCCAGTACTTC
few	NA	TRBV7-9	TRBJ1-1	CASSLGGGVTEAFF	TGTGCCAGCAGCTTAGGGGGCGGTGTTACTGAAGCTTTCTTT
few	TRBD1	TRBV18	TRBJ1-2	CASSPQRQGHYGYTF	TGTGCCAGCTCACCACAGAGACAGGGTCACTATGGCTACACCTTC
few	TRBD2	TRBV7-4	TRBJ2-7	CASSLNSGVRPSYEQYF	TGTGCCAGCAGCTTAAATAGCGGGGTCCGCCCCTCCTACGAGCAGTACTTC
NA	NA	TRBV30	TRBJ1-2	CAWSPGGVVYGYTF	TGTGCCTGGAGTCCGGGCGGCGTAGTCTATGGCTACACCTTC
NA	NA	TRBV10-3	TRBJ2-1	CAISSGASYNEQFF	TGTGCCATCAGTTCGGGGGCCAGCTACAATGAGCAGTTCTTC
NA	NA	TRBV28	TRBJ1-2	CASRPSDSGSRGYTF	TGTGCCAGCAGACCTTCGGACAGCGGCTCCCGGGGCTACACCTTC
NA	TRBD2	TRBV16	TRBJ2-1	CASSQRAGDNEQFF	TGTGCCAGCAGCCAAAGAGCGGGGGATAATGAGCAGTTCTTC
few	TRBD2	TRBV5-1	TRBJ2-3	CASSLRISGAHTDTQYF	TGCGCCAGCAGCCTCCGGATTAGCGGGGCGCACACAGATACGCAGTATTTT
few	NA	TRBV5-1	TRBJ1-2	CASSLAFTTHGYTF	TGCGCCAGCAGCTTGGCCTTTACCACTCATGGCTACACCTTC
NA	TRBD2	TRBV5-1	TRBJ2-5	CASSKLAGGAETQYF	TGCGCCAGCAGCAAACTAGCGGGGGGTGCGGAGACCCAGTACTTC
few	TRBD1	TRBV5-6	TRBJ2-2	CASSLPDRDGTGELFF	TGTGCCAGCAGCTTGCCCGACAGGGATGGCACCGGGGAGCTGTTTTTT
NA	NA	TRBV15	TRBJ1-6	CATSPNRVDSPLHF	TGTGCCACCAGTCCGAACAGGGTGGACTCACCCCTCCACTTT
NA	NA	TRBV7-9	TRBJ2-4	CASSLGEWAKADIQYF	TGTGCCAGCAGCTTAGGTGAATGGGCCAAGGCGGACATTCAGTACTTC
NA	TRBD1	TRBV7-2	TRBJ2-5	CASSAQQGASETQYF	TGTGCCAGCAGCGCCCAACAGGGGGCAAGTGAGACCCAGTACTTC
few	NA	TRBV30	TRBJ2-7	CAWSVGSLEKWQYF	TGTGCCTGGAGTGTGGGCAGTCTGGAAAAGTGGCAGTACTTC
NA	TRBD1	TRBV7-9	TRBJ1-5	CASSSGRDSSNQPQHF	TGTGCCAGCAGTTCTGGGAGGGACAGTAGCAATCAGCCCCAGCATTTT
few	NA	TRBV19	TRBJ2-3	CASRPPHQLAQYF	TGTGCCAGTAGACCACCCCATCAGCTGGCGCAGTATTTT
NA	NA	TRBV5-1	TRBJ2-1	CASRTTGSSYNEQFF	TGCGCCAGCAGAACAACGGGGAGCTCCTACAATGAGCAGTTCTTC
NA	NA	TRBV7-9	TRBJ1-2	CASSVGQLSNYGYTF	TGTGCCAGCAGCGTAGGACAGCTTTCTAACTATGGCTACACCTTC
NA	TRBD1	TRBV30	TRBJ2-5	CAWRQGFGQYF	TGTGCCTGGCGACAGGGTTTTGGACAGTACTTC
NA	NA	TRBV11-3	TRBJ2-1	CASSLVNGGNEQFF	TGTGCCAGCAGCTTAGTTAACGGAGGGAATGAGCAGTTCTTC
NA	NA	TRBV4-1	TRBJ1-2	CASSPGLRDTNYGYTF	TGCGCCAGCAGCCCCGGCCTCAGGGATACTAACTATGGCTACACCTTC
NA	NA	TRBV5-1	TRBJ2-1	CASSLGTLGNEQFF	TGCGCCAGCAGCTTGGGAACCCTAGGGAATGAGCAGTTCTTC
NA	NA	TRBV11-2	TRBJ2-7	CASSPGDFYEQYF	TGTGCCAGCAGCCCAGGGGACTTCTACGAGCAGTACTTC
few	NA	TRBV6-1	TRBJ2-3	CASSEGAADTQYF	TGTGCCAGCAGTGAAGGGGCGGCAGATACGCAGTATTTT